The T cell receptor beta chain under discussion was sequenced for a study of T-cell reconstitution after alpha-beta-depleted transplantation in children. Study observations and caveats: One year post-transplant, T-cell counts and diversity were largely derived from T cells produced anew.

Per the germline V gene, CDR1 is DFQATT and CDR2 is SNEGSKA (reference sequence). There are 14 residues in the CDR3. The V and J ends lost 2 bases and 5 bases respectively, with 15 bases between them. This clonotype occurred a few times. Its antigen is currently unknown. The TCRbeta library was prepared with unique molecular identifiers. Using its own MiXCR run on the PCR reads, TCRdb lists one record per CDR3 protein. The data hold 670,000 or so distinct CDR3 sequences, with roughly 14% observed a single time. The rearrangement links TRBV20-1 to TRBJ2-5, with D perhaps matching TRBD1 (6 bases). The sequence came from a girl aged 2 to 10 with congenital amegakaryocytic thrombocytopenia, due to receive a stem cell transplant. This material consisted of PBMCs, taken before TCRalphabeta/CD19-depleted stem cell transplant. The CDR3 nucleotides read TGCAGTGCTAGAAACAGGGCTCAGGGGGAGACCCAGTACTTC. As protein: CSARNRAQGETQYF.